The 18 T cell receptor beta chains below come from one sample, sequenced in a study of cytomegalovirus exposure and HLA in healthy donors (dated by TCRdb to the late 2010s). The method was the immunoSEQ multiplex PCR assay. A mixture of 60 forward primers for TCR Vbeta segments and 13 reverse primers for TCR Jbeta segments was used in the multiplex PCR. TCRdb provides this immuneACCESS table in a form limited to in-frame rearrangements. Some clones are lacking; in checked studies, under half of them reflect an unresolved V gene, and why the rest are absent is not known. The sample profile shows more than 95,000 clones; roughly 10% of them were found once. Roughly 4.2% of the sample lies in the top ten. Material: PBMCs. These TCRs come from a woman younger than 35 in good health and CMV-seropositive.

Details on this clone: Other nucleotide sequences from this sample produce the same CDR3. The chain has TRBV28 and TRBJ1-2, with 11 bases identical to TRBD1. CDR1 is MDHEN, CDR2 SYDVKM, per germline. Trimming removed 2 bases from V and 1 base from J; junction bases left unmatched: 0. This CDR3 is built from 15 residues. The CDR3 DNA sequence: TGTGCCAGCAGTTTAGGGACAGGGGGTAACTATGGCTACACCTTC. Translated, it gives CASSLGTGGNYGYTF.

V and J are TRBV5-8 and TRBJ1-2; no definite D call. The V end was cut by 2 bases, the J end by 8 bases, with 10 bases between. The CDR3 consists of 12 residues. CDR1 SGHTS and CDR2 YDEGEE come from the germline V gene. As DNA, the CDR3 is TGTGCCAGCAGCTTTCTTGGGAGCGGCTACACCTTC. It is translated as CASSFLGSGYTF.

This clone was seen only a few times. The chain has TRBV30 and TRBJ2-3; 10 bases map to TRBD2. Germline assignment: CDR1 GTSNPN and CDR2 SVGIG (reference sequence). V was pared by 0 bases and J by 5 bases, with 2 bases of the junction left unmatched. The CDR3 consists of 14 residues. This chain's CDR3 is CAWSVAGGLDTQYF. Here the CDR3 DNA reads TGTGCCTGGAGTGTAGCGGGAGGGCTAGATACGCAGTATTTT.

The chain carries TRBV5-1 and TRBJ1-1; 7 nucleotides match TRBD1. The germline gives CDR1 SGHRS, CDR2 YFSETQ. Germline trimming cut 3 bases from V and 0 bases from J; bases unmatched to any gene: 5. This CDR3 has 15 amino acids. CDR3 sequence: CASSSRGRLNTEAFF. CDR3 in DNA: TGCGCCAGCAGCTCGAGGGGGCGGCTGAACACTGAAGCTTTCTTT.

The sample holds a few counts of this clone. The chain joins TRBV28 to TRBJ2-2; 9 bases agree with TRBD2. This CDR3 comprises 16 residues. J lost 5 bases, V lost 7 bases, and 11 bases had no gene match. Germline V CDR1 and CDR2: MDHEN, SYDVKM. DNA for the CDR3: TGTGCCAGCATTAATAGCGGGAGCTGGCGAACCGGGGAGCTGTTTTTT. Its translation is CASINSGSWRTGELFF.

This chain joins TRBV6-5 and TRBJ1-5, with TRBD1 as a possible D gene (5 bases). The ends were cut back, 5 bases at V and 7 bases at J, with 12 bases in the middle. The CDR3 spans 13 residues. In germline, CDR1 is MNHEY, CDR2 SVGAGI. The DNA for the CDR3 is TGTGCCAGCAGTCGTTTCGGGGGGCAGCCCCAGCATTTT. Its protein is CASSRFGGQPQHF.

The chain couples TRBV2 to TRBJ1-1, with D tentatively TRBD1 (6 bases). The CDR3 contains 13 residues. CDR1 is SNHLY and CDR2 is FYNNEI in the germline V gene. Trimming took off 6 bases at V and 1 base at J, with 9 bases between the two ends. The CDR3 reads CASRRTANTEAFF. CDR3 bases: TGTGCCAGCAGGAGGACAGCGAACACTGAAGCTTTCTTT.

This chain connects TRBV6-5 to TRBJ1-2, with TRBD1 matching 9 bases. Germline V gives CDR1 MNHEY, CDR2 SVGAGI. Trimming cost V 0 bases and J 9 bases; bases outside gene matches: 11. The CDR3 spans 16 residues. Written as DNA, the CDR3 is TGTGCCAGCAGTTACTCAGGGACAGGGTATTTACAATGCTACACCTTC. This sequence encodes CASSYSGTGYLQCYTF.

There are a few counts of this clone. V is TRBV4-1 and J is TRBJ2-3, with TRBD2 identical over 13 bases. The ends lost 2 bases at V and 1 base at J; junction bases unmatched: 9. The length of the CDR3 is 19 residues. Germline assignment: CDR1 MGHRA and CDR2 YSYEKL. The CDR3 DNA reads TGCGCCAGCAGCCAAAGCCCGACTAGCGGGAGGTCTGGCACAGATACGCAGTATTTT. Translated: CASSQSPTSGRSGTDTQYF.

The chain recombines TRBV14 with TRBJ1-2, with TRBD1 identical over 9 bases. The CDR3 loop spans 15 amino acids. Germline V CDR1 and CDR2: SGHDN, FVKESK. Trimming at V came to 5 bases and at J to 6 bases, leaving 10 bases not matched to a gene. The CDR3 is CASSKTGTGNHGYTF. In nucleotides, the CDR3 is TGTGCCAGCAGCAAAACCGGGACAGGGAATCATGGCTACACCTTC.

The sample holds a few counts of this clone. This chain uses TRBV6-1 with TRBJ1-5; 9 nucleotides match TRBD1. The germline gives CDR1 MNHNS, CDR2 SASEGT. The CDR3 extends over 16 amino acids. Unmatched junction bases numbered 7, after V lost 2 bases and J lost 5 bases. The CDR3 region is CASSEHGGQGYQPQHF. As DNA, the CDR3 is TGTGCCAGCAGTGAACATGGGGGACAGGGATATCAGCCCCAGCATTTT.

The chain links TRBV30 to TRBJ1-2; tentatively, D is TRBD1 (5 bases). Germline V gene data show CDR1 as GTSNPN and CDR2 as SVGIG (reference sequence). Between the trimmed V and J ends, which lost 4 bases and 8 bases, there was a span of 20 bases. This CDR3 has 14 amino acids. The CDR3 reads CAWNPTGVIRGYTF. CDR3 nucleotides: TGTGCCTGGAACCCCACAGGCGTCATCCGGGGCTACACCTTC.

The V and J genes are TRBV10-3 and TRBJ1-1, with 8 bases matching TRBD1. V dropped 4 bases and J dropped 7; count of bases not matched to a gene: 8. The CDR3 length is 14 residues. Germline CDR1 reads ENHRY; CDR2 reads SYGVKD. The CDR3 sequence is CAISAGTGLGEAFF. The CDR3 DNA reads TGTGCCATCAGTGCCGGGACAGGATTGGGTGAAGCTTTCTTT.

The CDR3 DNA sequence: TGTGCCAGCAGCAAAGGGAGGGTTGAGCAGTTCTTC. Residues: CASSKGRVEQFF. The chain employs TRBV6-5 and TRBJ2-1; 7 nucleotides align to TRBD2. Germline CDR1 is MNHEY and CDR2 is SVGAGI. Trimming removed 6 bases from V and 9 bases from J; junction bases left unmatched: 5. The CDR3 sequence is 12 residues long.

J is TRBJ2-5 and V is TRBV9, with D possibly being TRBD1 (5 bases). The CDR3 is 16 amino acids. The V end was cut by 0 bases, the J end by 5 bases, with 17 bases between. Germline V gene lookup returns CDR1 SGDLS and CDR2 YYNGEE. The CDR3 coding sequence is TGTGCCAGCAGCGTAGCTGGACACACCGTCGGGGAGACCCAGTACTTC. Translation: CASSVAGHTVGETQYF.

Written as DNA, the CDR3 is TGTGCCAGCTCACAGACTAGCGGGAGTCGGGATACGCAGTATTTT. Translated, it gives CASSQTSGSRDTQYF. This rearrangement joins TRBV7-9 to TRBJ2-3; the match to TRBD2 covers 12 bases. The germline V gene has CDR1 SEHNR and CDR2 FQNEAQ (reference sequence). The CDR3 has 15 residues. Trimming took 8 bases from V and 6 from J; bases not matched to a gene: 9.

CDR3 protein: CAWSVGAGVGNEQFF. CDR3 coding DNA: TGTGCCTGGAGTGTTGGAGCGGGAGTAGGAAATGAGCAGTTCTTC. The chain is built from TRBV30 and TRBJ2-1; 8 bases line up with TRBD2. The CDR3 has 15 amino acids. Germline CDR1 reads GTSNPN; CDR2 reads SVGIG (reference sequence). J lost 7 bases, V lost 0 bases, and 8 bases had no gene match.

This clone was seen only a few times. This sequence joins TRBV27 and TRBJ2-1; 7 bases are a match to TRBD2. V shed 3 bases and J 4 bases; nucleotides not matched to a gene: 6. The CDR3 spans 15 residues. Looked up from germline, CDR1 is MNHEY and CDR2 is SMNVEV (reference sequence). CDR3 sequence reads: CASSFSSREYNEQFF. The CDR3 DNA reads as TGTGCCAGCAGTTTTTCGTCGCGGGAGTACAATGAGCAGTTCTTC.